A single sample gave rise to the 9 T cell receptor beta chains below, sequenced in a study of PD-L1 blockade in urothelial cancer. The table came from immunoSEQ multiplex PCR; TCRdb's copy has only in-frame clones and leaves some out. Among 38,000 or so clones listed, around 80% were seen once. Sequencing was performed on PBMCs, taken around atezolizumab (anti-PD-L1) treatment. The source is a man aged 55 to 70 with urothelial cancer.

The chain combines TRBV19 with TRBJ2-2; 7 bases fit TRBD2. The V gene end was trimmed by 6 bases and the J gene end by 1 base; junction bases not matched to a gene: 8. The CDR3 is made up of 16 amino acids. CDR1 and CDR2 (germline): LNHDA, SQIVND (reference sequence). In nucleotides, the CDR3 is TGTGCCAGTAGCCTGGGGGGGGGTCTGAACACCGGGGAGCTGTTTTTT. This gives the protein CASSLGGGLNTGELFF.

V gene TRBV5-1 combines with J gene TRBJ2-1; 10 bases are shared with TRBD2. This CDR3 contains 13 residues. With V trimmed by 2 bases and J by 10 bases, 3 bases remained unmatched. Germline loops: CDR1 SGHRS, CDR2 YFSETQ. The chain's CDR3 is CASSLGLADEQFF. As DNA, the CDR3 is TGCGCCAGCAGCTTAGGACTAGCGGACGAGCAGTTCTTC. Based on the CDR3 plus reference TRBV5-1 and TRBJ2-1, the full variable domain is KAGVTQTPRYLIKTRGQQVTLSCSPISGHRSVSWYQQTPGQGLQFLFEYFSETQRNKGNFPGRFSGRQFSNSRSEMNVSTLELGDSALYLCASSLGLADEQFFGPGTRLTVL.

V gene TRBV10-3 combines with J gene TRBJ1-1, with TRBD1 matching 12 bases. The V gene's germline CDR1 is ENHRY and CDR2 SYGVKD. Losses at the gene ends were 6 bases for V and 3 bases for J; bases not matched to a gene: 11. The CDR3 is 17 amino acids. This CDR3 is CAIRDQPGQGAHTEAFF. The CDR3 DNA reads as TGTGCCATCAGAGACCAACCGGGACAGGGGGCCCACACTGAAGCTTTCTTT.

The CDR3 DNA follows: TGCGCCAGCAGCCAAGATCCACCCTACGGGGCTTTCTTT. Translated: CASSQDPPYGAFF. V usage is TRBV4-3 and J usage is TRBJ1-1; D gene uncertain. This CDR3 region has 13 residues. Trimming took 0 bases from V and 11 from J, leaving 13 bases between them. Germline lookup yields CDR1 LGHNA and CDR2 YSLEER.

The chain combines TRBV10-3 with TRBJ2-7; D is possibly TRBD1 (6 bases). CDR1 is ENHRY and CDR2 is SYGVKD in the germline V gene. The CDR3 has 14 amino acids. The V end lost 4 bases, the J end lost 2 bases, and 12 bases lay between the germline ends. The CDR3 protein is CAISGGQNPYEQYF. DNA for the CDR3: TGTGCCATCAGTGGGGGGCAGAATCCCTACGAGCAGTACTTC.

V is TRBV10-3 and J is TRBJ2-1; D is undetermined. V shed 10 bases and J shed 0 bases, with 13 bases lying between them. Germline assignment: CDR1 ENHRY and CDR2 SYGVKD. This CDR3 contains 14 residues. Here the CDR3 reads CATHTRDSYNEQFF. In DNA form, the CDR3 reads TGTGCCACCCATACTCGAGACTCCTACAATGAGCAGTTCTTC.

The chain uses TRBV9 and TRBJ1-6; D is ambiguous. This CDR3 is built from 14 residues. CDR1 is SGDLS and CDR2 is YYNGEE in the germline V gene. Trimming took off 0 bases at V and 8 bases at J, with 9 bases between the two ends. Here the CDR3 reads CASSVGGFDSPLHF. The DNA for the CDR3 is TGTGCCAGCAGCGTAGGAGGGTTTGATTCACCCCTCCACTTT.

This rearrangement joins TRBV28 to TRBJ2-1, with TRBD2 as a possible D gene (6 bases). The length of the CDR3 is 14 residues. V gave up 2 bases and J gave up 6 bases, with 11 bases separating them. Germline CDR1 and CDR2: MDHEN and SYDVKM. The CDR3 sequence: CASSLGLQGNEQFF. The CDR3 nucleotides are TGTGCCAGCAGTTTAGGACTACAAGGCAATGAGCAGTTCTTC.

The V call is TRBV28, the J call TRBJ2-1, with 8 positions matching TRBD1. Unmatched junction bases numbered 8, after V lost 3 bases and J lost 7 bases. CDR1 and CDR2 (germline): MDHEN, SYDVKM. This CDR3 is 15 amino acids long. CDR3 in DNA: TGTGCCAGCAGTTTCTCAGGGGGCCCAAATAATGAGCAGTTCTTC. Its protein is CASSFSGGPNNEQFF.